These T cell receptor beta chains were read from a single sample in a study of cytomegalovirus exposure and HLA in healthy donors. Produced via immunoSEQ multiplex PCR; TCRdb's table is partial and in-frame only. This table holds 85,000 to 130,000 clones, 60% to 80% found once. Sequenced sample: PBMCs. The receptors originated from a man aged 55 to 70 in good health and CMV-seropositive. The conserved cysteine and the conserved F or W are not part of the CDR3 here. A D gene is named only where the DNA matches it firmly.

d_call: .
v_call: TRBV7-2
cdr3_aa: ASSLGGVSEQY

d_call: TRBD2
v_call: TRBV27
cdr3_aa: ASSSWTSGGLISYEQY

d_call: TRBD2
v_call: TRBV19
cdr3_aa: ASSMTSGGASTQY

d_call: TRBD1
v_call: TRBV5-6
cdr3_aa: ASSLGQGVETQY

d_call: .
v_call: TRBV5-6
cdr3_aa: ASSLSRTGKEKLF

d_call: .
v_call: TRBV6-5
cdr3_aa: ASTAGWYGYT

d_call: TRBD1
v_call: TRBV5-6
cdr3_aa: ASSLDTGVVSYEQY

d_call: .
v_call: TRBV19
cdr3_aa: ASSQNPTTGNQPQH

d_call: TRBD2
v_call: TRBV28
cdr3_aa: ASTTSATANIQY

d_call: TRBD2
v_call: TRBV6-5
cdr3_aa: ASRGGGYAEQY

d_call: .
v_call: TRBV30
cdr3_aa: AWSVLGPYGYT

d_call: .
v_call: TRBV20-1
cdr3_aa: SAPTNYGYT

d_call: TRBD1
v_call: TRBV7-9
cdr3_aa: ASSPRGYQETQY

d_call: .
v_call: TRBV6-4
cdr3_aa: ASSDSAGEGTMVQF

d_call: TRBD2
v_call: TRBV6-1
cdr3_aa: ASSEIQRGGLKATQY

d_call: .
v_call: TRBV5-6
cdr3_aa: ASSPHPGDYGYT

d_call: .
v_call: TRBV28
cdr3_aa: ATSGPRGEKLF

d_call: .
v_call: TRBV28
cdr3_aa: ASSRVSGTSSYEQY

d_call: TRBD1
v_call: TRBV29-1
cdr3_aa: SAQRPGQGAFFDEQY

d_call: .
v_call: TRBV2
cdr3_aa: ATAGPSGNTIY

d_call: .
v_call: TRBV9
cdr3_aa: ASSVAGETYEQY

d_call: TRBD1
v_call: TRBV6-1
cdr3_aa: ASRQGYDQPQH

d_call: .
v_call: TRBV4-3
cdr3_aa: ASSQDKGTSYEQY

d_call: .
v_call: TRBV6-6
cdr3_aa: ASSYSSTDDGYT

d_call: TRBD1
v_call: TRBV5-1
cdr3_aa: ASSLGEDRGLQQY

d_call: .
v_call: TRBV19
cdr3_aa: ASSYGPGGMTF

d_call: TRBD2
v_call: TRBV18
cdr3_aa: ASSPLGLAGPADTQY

d_call: .
v_call: TRBV30
cdr3_aa: AWSLARRETQY

d_call: .
v_call: TRBV7-9
cdr3_aa: ASRVGLDTGELF

d_call: .
v_call: TRBV30
cdr3_aa: AWITNGQGGSPLH

d_call: TRBD1
v_call: TRBV4-1
cdr3_aa: ASSQTGTGRSKTQY

d_call: TRBD1
v_call: TRBV7-2
cdr3_aa: ASSLRQGDRNGYT

d_call: .
v_call: TRBV2
cdr3_aa: ASSEGARGYT

d_call: .
v_call: TRBV18
cdr3_aa: ASSPARLISGANVLT

d_call: .
v_call: TRBV18
cdr3_aa: ASSPGGYEQY

d_call: .
v_call: TRBV9
cdr3_aa: ASSVETGPSYEQY

d_call: .
v_call: TRBV19
cdr3_aa: ASSPQGQADTQY

d_call: .
v_call: TRBV19
cdr3_aa: ASSSYPTALIANMNTEAF

d_call: .
v_call: TRBV18
cdr3_aa: ASSPPADYTGELF

d_call: .
v_call: TRBV25-1
cdr3_aa: ASSDPYLTGREQY

d_call: TRBD2
v_call: TRBV6-1
cdr3_aa: ASSVTSGGGSGELF

d_call: TRBD2
v_call: TRBV9
cdr3_aa: ASSSIAGGTDTQY

d_call: .
v_call: TRBV19
cdr3_aa: ASSIDRNEQY

d_call: TRBD1
v_call: TRBV10-2
cdr3_aa: ASSETLQGINEQY

d_call: TRBD1
v_call: TRBV6-5
cdr3_aa: ASSRDRDSGNTIY